These 2 T cell receptor beta chains were all obtained from the same sample, sequenced in a study of Graves' ophthalmopathy and Graves' hyperthyroidism. RNA transcripts were the source from which TCR beta CDR3 regions were amplified. The first-round RT-PCR employed HTBI primers together with the Qiagen OneStep RT-PCR kit. A multiplex PCR was then performed as the second round. MiXCR, applied by TCRdb to the multiplex PCR reads, yields one record per CDR3 protein. The table lists roughly 400,000 distinct CDR3 sequences, about 15% of them singletons. Sequenced sample: peripheral blood. The source of these receptors is an adult woman with stable Graves' hyperthyroidism.

Ten or more counts support this clonotype. The chain joins TRBV24-1 to TRBJ2-7; D remains ambiguous. V was clipped by 3 bases and J by 1 base, with 15 bases between them. Germline V gives CDR1 KGHDR, CDR2 SFDVKD. This CDR3 has 16 amino acids. For the CDR3, the DNA is TGTGCCACCAGTGATCCAGCGCGAGGACGGTCCTACGAGCAGTACTTC. It encodes CATSDPARGRSYEQYF.

The chain links TRBV28 to TRBJ2-1; 9 bases are shared with TRBD2. CDR1 and CDR2 from the germline V gene are MDHEN and SYDVKM. The V gene end was trimmed by 3 bases and the J gene end by 7 bases; junction bases not matched to a gene: 7. The CDR3 is 15 amino acids. The CDR3 region has the DNA TGTGCCAGCAGTTTCGGCGGGAGGGCGGGAAATGAGCAGTTCTTC. This encodes CASSFGGRAGNEQFF.